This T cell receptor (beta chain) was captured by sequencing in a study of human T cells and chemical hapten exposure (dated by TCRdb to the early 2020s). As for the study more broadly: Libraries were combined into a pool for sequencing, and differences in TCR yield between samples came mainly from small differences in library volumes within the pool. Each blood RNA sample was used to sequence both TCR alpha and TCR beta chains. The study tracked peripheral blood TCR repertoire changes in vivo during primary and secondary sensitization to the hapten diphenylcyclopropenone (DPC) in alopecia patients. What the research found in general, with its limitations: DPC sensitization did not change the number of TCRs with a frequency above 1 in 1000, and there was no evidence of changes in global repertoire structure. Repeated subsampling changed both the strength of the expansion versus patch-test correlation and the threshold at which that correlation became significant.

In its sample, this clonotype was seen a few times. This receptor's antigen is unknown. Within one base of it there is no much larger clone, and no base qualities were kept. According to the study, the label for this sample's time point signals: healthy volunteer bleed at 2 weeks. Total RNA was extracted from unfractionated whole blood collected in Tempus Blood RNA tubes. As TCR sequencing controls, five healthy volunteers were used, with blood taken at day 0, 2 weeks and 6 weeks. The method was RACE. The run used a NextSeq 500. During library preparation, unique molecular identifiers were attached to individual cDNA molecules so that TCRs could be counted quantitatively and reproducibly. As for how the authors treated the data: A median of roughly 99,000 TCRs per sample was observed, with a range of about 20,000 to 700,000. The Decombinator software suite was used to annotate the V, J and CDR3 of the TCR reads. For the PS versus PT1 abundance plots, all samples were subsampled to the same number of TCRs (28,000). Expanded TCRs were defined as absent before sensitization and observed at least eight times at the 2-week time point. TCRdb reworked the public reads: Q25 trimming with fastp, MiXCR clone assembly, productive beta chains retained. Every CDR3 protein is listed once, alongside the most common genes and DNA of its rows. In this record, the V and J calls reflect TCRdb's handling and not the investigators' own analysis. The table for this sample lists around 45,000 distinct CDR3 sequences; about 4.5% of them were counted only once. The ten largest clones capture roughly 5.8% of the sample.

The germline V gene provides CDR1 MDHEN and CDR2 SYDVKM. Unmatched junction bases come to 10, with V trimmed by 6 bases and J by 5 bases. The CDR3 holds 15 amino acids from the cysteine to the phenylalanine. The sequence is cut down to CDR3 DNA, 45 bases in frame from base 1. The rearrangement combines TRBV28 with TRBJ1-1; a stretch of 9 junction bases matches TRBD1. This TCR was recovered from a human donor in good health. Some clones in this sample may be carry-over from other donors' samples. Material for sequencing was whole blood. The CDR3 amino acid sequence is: CASSQVTGGKTEAFF. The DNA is TGTGCCAGCAGCCAGGTTACAGGGGGCAAGACTGAAGCTTTCTTT. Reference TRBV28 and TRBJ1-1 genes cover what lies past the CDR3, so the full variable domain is DVKVTQSSRYLVKRTGEKVFLECVQDMDHENMFWYRQDPGLGLRLIYFSYDVKMKEKGDIPEGYSVSREKKERFSLILESASTNQTSMYLCASSQVTGGKTEAFFGQGTRLTVV.